The 25 T cell receptor beta chains below were found in one sample sequenced in a study of T cells after yellow fever vaccination. TCRdb called the 5' RACE reads again in MiXCR, with one record for every CDR3 protein. The sample shows 300,000 to 400,000 distinct CDR3 sequences, roughly an eighth of them seen only once. Material: CD4+ T cells sorted from PBMCs, obtained 15 days after the yellow fever booster vaccination. All receptors come from a man in his late teens or twenties who received the YFV17D yellow fever vaccine.

This rearrangement joins TRBV7-6 to TRBJ1-2, with TRBD1 identical over 9 bases. Germline trimming cut 2 bases from V and 4 bases from J; bases unmatched to any gene: 5. This CDR3 has 15 amino acids. CDR1 is SGHVS, CDR2 FNYEAQ, per germline. The CDR3 loop reads CASSLTSGQGYGYTF. In nucleotides, the CDR3 is TGTGCCAGCAGCTTAACATCGGGACAGGGCTATGGCTACACCTTC.

The chain is built from TRBV19 and TRBJ2-1, with 12 nucleotides matching TRBD1. V shed 8 bases and J 10 bases; nucleotides not matched to a gene: 9. Germline V lookup: CDR1 LNHDA, CDR2 SQIVND (reference sequence). The length of the CDR3 is 14 residues. The CDR3 protein is CASGSRGTGGEQFF. CDR3 in DNA: TGTGCCAGTGGTTCCCGCGGGACAGGGGGCGAGCAGTTCTTC.

This clonotype occurred a few times. The chain recombines TRBV5-5 with TRBJ2-3; no firm D call. This CDR3 comprises 12 residues. Germline CDR1 is SGHKS and CDR2 is YYEKEE (reference sequence). V was shortened by 4 bases and J by 5 bases, with 8 bases between the two germline ends. CDR3 nucleotide sequence: TGTGCCAGCAGCGCGACGTTAGATACGCAGTATTTT. Translation: CASSATLDTQYF.

The rearrangement links TRBV25-1 to TRBJ2-2, with D perhaps TRBD2 (7 bases). The germline CDR1 and CDR2 sequences are MGHDK and SYGVNS. The V end lost 4 bases, the J end lost 2 bases, and 20 bases lay between the germline ends. The CDR3 length is 18 residues. As DNA, the CDR3 is TGTGCCAGCAGTGGATTCCTAGGGGGGGCCTCCAACACCGGGGAGCTGTTTTTT. Translated, it gives CASSGFLGGASNTGELFF.

This clonotype was found a few times. The rearrangement uses TRBV6-6 and TRBJ2-7; possible D gene TRBD1, 6 bases. The germline V gene has CDR1 MNHNY and CDR2 SVGAGI (reference sequence). Trimming stripped 5 bases from V and 6 bases from J, with 14 bases between. The CDR3 totals 13 residues. CDR3 coding DNA: TGTGCCAGCAGTCAACAGGGAAGCAGCGAGCAGTACGTC. It translates to CASSQQGSSEQYV.

The gene calls are TRBV5-1 and TRBJ1-5; perhaps TRBD1 as D (6 bases). The CDR3 is 16 amino acids. Germline lookup yields CDR1 SGHRS and CDR2 YFSETQ. V shed 0 bases and J shed 4 bases, with 14 bases lying between them. In nucleotides, the CDR3 is TGCGCCAGCAGCTTGGTTCCTACAGGACAGAATCAGCCCCAGCATTTT. This codes for CASSLVPTGQNQPQHF.

The chain uses TRBV27 and TRBJ1-1; the D gene is possibly TRBD1 (5 bases). The CDR3 sequence is 15 residues long. V was cut by 5 bases and J by 1 base, with 14 bases left in between. The germline CDR1 and CDR2 sequences are MNHEY and SMNVEV (reference sequence). The CDR3 DNA sequence: TGTGCCAGCAGTCCCCTTGGGGCCCCGAACACTGAAGCTTTCTTT. Its translation: CASSPLGAPNTEAFF.

The J gene is TRBJ2-1, the V gene TRBV19; perhaps TRBD1 as D (5 bases). Germline V gives CDR1 LNHDA, CDR2 SQIVND (reference sequence). CDR3 length equals 17 residues. V was cut by 0 bases and J by 5 bases, with 17 bases left in between. DNA for the CDR3: TGTGCCAGTAGTATAGATTTTGCCCGTCCAGGGCACAATGAGCAGTTCTTC. This encodes CASSIDFARPGHNEQFF.

This clonotype has only a few counts. Here the CDR3 DNA reads TGTGCCAGCAGCGTAGATCCGGATCAGCCCCAGCATTTT. It is translated as CASSVDPDQPQHF. This chain joins TRBV9 and TRBJ1-5, with no clear D. The CDR3 consists of 13 residues. Trimming cost V 0 bases and J 5 bases, with 6 bases left between them. From germline, CDR1 is SGDLS and CDR2 YYNGEE.

This clonotype was detected only a few times. The V call is TRBV12-3 or TRBV12-4, the J call TRBJ2-7; 7 nucleotides align to TRBD2. This CDR3 is 16 amino acids long. The ends lost 4 bases at V and 4 bases at J; junction bases unmatched: 13. CDR3 in amino acids: CASSSRGGGGFYEQYF. The CDR3 DNA is TGTGCCAGCAGTTCCAGAGGTGGGGGGGGTTTTTACGAGCAGTACTTC.

This chain links TRBV15 with TRBJ2-5; TRBD1 or TRBD2 may be the D gene (5 bases each). The V and J ends lost 0 bases and 4 bases respectively, with 18 bases between them. CDR3 length: 17 amino acids. Germline V gives CDR1 LNHNV, CDR2 YYDKDF (reference sequence). CDR3: CATSRDYGTTSPETQYF. CDR3 DNA sequence: TGTGCCACCAGCAGAGATTATGGGACGACCTCGCCAGAGACCCAGTACTTC.

This clonotype was counted only a few times. CDR3 protein: CSALSQWSYEQYF. The CDR3 DNA is TGCAGTGCTCTATCCCAGTGGTCCTACGAGCAGTACTTC. This chain connects TRBV20-1 to TRBJ2-7, with D uncertain. The CDR3 has 13 amino acids. Trimming took 5 bases from V and 1 from J, leaving 12 bases between them. Germline V lookup: CDR1 DFQATT, CDR2 SNEGSKA (reference sequence).

V gene TRBV12-3 or TRBV12-4 combines with J gene TRBJ2-3; D remains ambiguous. The CDR3 totals 12 residues. The V gene lost 5 bases and the J gene lost 5 bases, with 8 bases spanning the gap. This chain's CDR3 is CASSRRVDTQYF. The CDR3, as DNA: TGTGCCAGCAGTCGACGCGTAGATACGCAGTATTTT.

This clonotype was recorded a few times. The V call is TRBV7-9, the J call TRBJ1-2, with TRBD1 as a possible D gene (6 bases). Germline V gene lookup returns CDR1 SEHNR and CDR2 FQNEAQ (reference sequence). Trimming pared 5 bases from V and 13 bases from J, leaving 20 bases between. The CDR3 runs 13 residues. The CDR3 loop is CASSGYLGGAGTF. CDR3 bases: TGTGCCAGCAGCGGTTACCTCGGGGGCGCGGGCACCTTC.

In its sample, this clonotype was seen many times. The chain recombines TRBV5-1 with TRBJ2-3; TRBD2 aligns across 9 bases. The CDR3 has 15 amino acids. Germline CDR1 and CDR2: SGHRS and YFSETQ. J gave up 7 bases and V 4 bases, and 10 bases lay outside the gene matches. CDR3 DNA sequence: TGCGCCAGCAGCCCGGCCGGCGGGGGGGAAAATACGCAGTATTTT. Translation: CASSPAGGGENTQYF.

This clonotype occurred a few times. V gene TRBV6-1 combines with J gene TRBJ2-7; D might be TRBD1 or TRBD2, each matching 5 bases. Trimming took off 11 bases at V and 3 bases at J, with 5 bases between the two ends. Germline V gives CDR1 MNHNS, CDR2 SASEGT. This CDR3 contains 9 residues. The DNA for the CDR3 is TGTGCCGGGGGCTACGAGCAGTACTTC. Protein sequence: CAGGYEQYF.

This clonotype has more than one count but fewer than ten. J is TRBJ2-5 and V is TRBV4-2; 8 bases map to TRBD1. V lost 0 bases to trimming and J lost 3 bases; unmatched junction nucleotides: 6. CDR3 length: 16 residues. The germline gives CDR1 LGHNA, CDR2 YNFKEQ. CDR3 amino acids: CASSQDNTGGEETQYF. The CDR3 region has the DNA TGTGCCAGCAGCCAAGATAACACAGGGGGTGAAGAGACCCAGTACTTC.

The rearrangement links TRBV20-1 to TRBJ2-3; the D gene could be TRBD1 or TRBD2 (5 bases each). V was shortened by 6 bases and J by 6 bases, with 16 bases between the two germline ends. Per the germline V gene, CDR1 is DFQATT and CDR2 is SNEGSKA (reference sequence). This CDR3 is 13 amino acids long. In nucleotides, the CDR3 is TGCAGTGCCCCTTTCGGGACCCTGGATACGCAGTATTTT. Its translation: CSAPFGTLDTQYF.

The rearrangement uses TRBV7-2 and TRBJ1-2; D is possibly TRBD1 (5 bases). The CDR3 has 12 amino acids. Germline V CDR1 and CDR2: SGHTA, FQGNSA. V gave up 6 bases and J gave up 4 bases, with 9 bases separating them. The DNA of the CDR3 is TGTGCCAGCAGTCCAGGGTTCTATGGCTACACCTTC. As protein: CASSPGFYGYTF.

The rearrangement uses TRBV12-3 or TRBV12-4 and TRBJ1-2, with D maybe TRBD1 (5 bases). Between the trimmed V and J ends, which lost 1 base and 12 bases, there was a span of 9 bases. This CDR3 contains 11 residues. DNA of the CDR3: TGTGCCAGCAGTTTAGGGGGCTCGCACACCTTC. Protein sequence: CASSLGGSHTF.

This clonotype was seen a few times. The chain recombines TRBV12-3 or TRBV12-4 with TRBJ1-2, with D uncertain. V lost 2 bases, J lost 4 bases, and 8 bases lay in between. CDR3 length: 13 residues. In DNA, the CDR3 is TGTGCCAGCAGTTTAATGGGCACCTATGGCTACACCTTC. It encodes CASSLMGTYGYTF.

The table lists this clonotype with a few counts. The chain carries TRBV5-1 and TRBJ2-1; TRBD2 agrees at 9 bases. This CDR3 has 17 amino acids. The germline gives CDR1 SGHRS, CDR2 YFSETQ. Trimming at V came to 0 bases and at J to 7 bases, leaving 11 bases not matched to a gene. The CDR3 DNA reads as TGCGCCAGCAGCTTGGCCGGGAGCGGGGGGATGTATAATGAGCAGTTCTTC. Translation: CASSLAGSGGMYNEQFF.

At least ten counts were recorded for this clonotype. V gene TRBV7-2 combines with J gene TRBJ2-7; 7 bases line up with TRBD1. CDR3 length: 15 amino acids. After removal of 1 base from V and 0 bases from J, the junction contained 3 bases not matched to a gene. CDR1 and CDR2 (germline): SGHTA, FQGNSA. The CDR3 coding sequence is TGTGCCAGCAGCTTAGGAGGGGGCGCCTCCTACGAGCAGTACGTC. Protein product: CASSLGGGASYEQYV.

The CDR3 nucleotides are TGTGCCAGCAGCCTCGGGACAGGCGGGAAACTGTTTTTT. Protein: CASSLGTGGKLFF. V and J are TRBV7-2 and TRBJ1-4; 8 bases are shared with TRBD1. Germline V gene data show CDR1 as SGHTA and CDR2 as FQGNSA. The V segment lost 5 bases and the J segment 11 bases; nucleotides outside the gene matches: 7. CDR3 length: 13 residues.

This chain joins TRBV7-2 and TRBJ1-6, with 7 bases matching TRBD1. V dropped 1 base and J dropped 9; count of bases not matched to a gene: 6. The CDR3 totals 15 residues. From germline, CDR1 is SGHTA and CDR2 FQGNSA. The CDR3 is CASSLVGDRGSPLHF. The CDR3 nucleotides are TGTGCCAGCAGCTTAGTAGGGGACAGAGGTTCACCCCTCCACTTT.